This TCR beta chain is drawn from a study of patients and donors after allogeneic stem cell transplantation. Germline CDR1 MNHEY, CDR2 SMNVEV (reference sequence). The V end was cut by 6 bases, the J end by 2 bases, with 19 bases between. The CDR3 loop spans 16 amino acids. TCRdb re-analysed the RT-PCR reads in MiXCR, keeping a single row per CDR3 protein. The sample holds about 960,000 distinct CDR3 sequences, approximately 19% seen once. The chain employs TRBV27 and TRBJ2-5, with D possibly being TRBD1 or TRBD2 (6 bases each). The receptor was isolated from a human donor who was either an allogeneic HSCT recipient or a stem cell or donor lymphocyte infusion donor (not recorded which). It is not recorded whose cells these are; they may come from a transplant donor. The specimen was blood, either unsorted or a sorted T cell fraction (not recorded which). The CDR3 loop is CASSPGWGAGQETQYF. The CDR3 DNA reads as TGTGCCAGCAGCCCTGGTTGGGGGGCAGGTCAAGAGACCCAGTACTTC.